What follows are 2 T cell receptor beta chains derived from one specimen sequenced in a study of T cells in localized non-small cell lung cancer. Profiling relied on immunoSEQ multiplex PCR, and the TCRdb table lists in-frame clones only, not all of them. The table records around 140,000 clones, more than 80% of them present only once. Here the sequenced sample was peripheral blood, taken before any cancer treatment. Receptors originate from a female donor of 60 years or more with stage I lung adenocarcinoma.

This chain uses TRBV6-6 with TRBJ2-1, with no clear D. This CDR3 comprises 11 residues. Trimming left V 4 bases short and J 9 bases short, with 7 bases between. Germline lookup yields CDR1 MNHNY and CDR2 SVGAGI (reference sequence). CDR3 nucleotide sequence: TGTGCCAGCAGTTCCCCGGGTGAGCAGTTCTTC. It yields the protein CASSSPGEQFF.

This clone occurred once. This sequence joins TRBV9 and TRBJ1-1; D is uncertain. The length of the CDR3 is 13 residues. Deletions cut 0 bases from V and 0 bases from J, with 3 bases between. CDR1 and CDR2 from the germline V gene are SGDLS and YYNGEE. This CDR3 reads CASSVEMNTEAFF. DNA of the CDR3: TGTGCCAGCAGCGTAGAAATGAACACTGAAGCTTTCTTT.